The sequence of this T cell receptor beta chain was determined in a study of vaccination and CD4 T cells after COVID-19. Across the whole study: Diagnosis preceded the drawing of post-COVID samples by a median approximately 96 days (range 35 to 161).

As to this clonotype: Its antigen remains unknown.

CDR1 is MDHEN and CDR2 is SYDVKM in the germline V gene. The V end was cut by 5 bases, the J end by 9 bases, with 16 bases between. The CDR3 runs to 13 residues. Study conclusions and caveats: From 21 to 38, the median of SARS-CoV-2-reactive clonotypes rose without reaching significance.

Treatment in this sample: approximately 9-day PBMC culture with coronavirus spike peptide pools or control peptides (ViraFEST assay). Sequencing of the DNA from cultured CD4+ T cells was carried out with the Oncomine TCR Beta short-read assay. CD4+ T cells were cultured, and genomic DNA was extracted from them. Using its own MiXCR run on the PCR reads, TCRdb lists one record per CDR3 protein. This table holds just over 15,000 distinct CDR3 sequences, roughly two fifths found once. The TCR sequence derives from a human donor who had recovered from COVID-19. The chain is built from TRBV28 and TRBJ2-5; D remains ambiguous. The material was CD4+ T cells from blood, cultured in vitro, obtained before SARS-CoV-2 vaccination. As DNA, the CDR3 is TGTGCCAGCAGTATTGGACGGGTCTGGGCCCAGTACTTC. This translates into CASSIGRVWAQYF.